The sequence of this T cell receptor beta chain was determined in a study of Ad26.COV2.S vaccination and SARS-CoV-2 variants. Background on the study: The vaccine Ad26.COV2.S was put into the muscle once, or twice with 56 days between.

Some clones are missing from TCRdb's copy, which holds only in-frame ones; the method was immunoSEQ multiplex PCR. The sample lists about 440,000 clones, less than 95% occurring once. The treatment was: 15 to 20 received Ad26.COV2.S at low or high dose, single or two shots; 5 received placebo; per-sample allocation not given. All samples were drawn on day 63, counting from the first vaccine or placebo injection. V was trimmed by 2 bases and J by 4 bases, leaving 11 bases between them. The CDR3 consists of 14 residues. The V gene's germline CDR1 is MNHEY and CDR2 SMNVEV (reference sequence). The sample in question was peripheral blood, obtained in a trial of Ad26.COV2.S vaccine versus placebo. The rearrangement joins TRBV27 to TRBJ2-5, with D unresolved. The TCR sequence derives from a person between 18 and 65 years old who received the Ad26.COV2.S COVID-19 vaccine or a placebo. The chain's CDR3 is CASSLRRRAETQYF. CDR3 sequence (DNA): TGTGCCAGCAGTTTAAGGCGAAGGGCAGAGACCCAGTACTTC.